The 8 T cell receptor beta chains given below trace back to one sample, sequenced in a study of chemoradiotherapy in HPV16-positive cancers. This table comes from immunoSEQ multiplex PCR, and its TCRdb copy is limited to in-frame clones, with some not included. The top ten clones hold about 8.5% of a sample with some 8,600 clones, less than 80% of them seen once. The sample was taken from a patient who underwent chemoradiotherapy. The receptor source for this set is a human donor with HPV-associated anogenital cancer.

V is TRBV27 and J is TRBJ2-7; tentative D call: TRBD2 (6 bases). The V end lost 5 bases, the J end lost 2 bases, and 13 bases lay between the germline ends. CDR3 length equals 14 residues. Germline V lookup: CDR1 MNHEY, CDR2 SMNVEV (reference sequence). The CDR3 bases are TGTGCCAGCAGTGCGGGACTCCCCCCCTACGAGCAGTACTTC. This gives the protein CASSAGLPPYEQYF.

The rearrangement joins TRBV11-2 to TRBJ1-1; TRBD1 is a possible D gene (5 bases). Germline CDR1 SGHAT, CDR2 FQNNGV. The CDR3 spans 13 residues. The ends were cut back, 0 bases at V and 9 bases at J, with 11 bases in the middle. In DNA, the CDR3 is TGTGCCAGCAGCTTAGAGACGGGGGGAAAAGCTTTCTTT. This translates into CASSLETGGKAFF.

The gene calls are TRBV4-1 and TRBJ2-2; D gene ambiguous. The CDR3 spans 14 residues. CDR1 is MGHRA and CDR2 is YSYEKL in the germline V gene. V was pared by 1 base and J by 3 bases, with 6 bases between. The CDR3 bases are TGCGCCAGCAGCCAAGGACAATACACCGGGGAGCTGTTTTTT. Amino acids: CASSQGQYTGELFF.

The rearrangement links TRBV6-6 to TRBJ2-5; 11 positions agree with TRBD2. The CDR3 extends over 16 amino acids. J was trimmed by 1 base and V by 4 bases; bases with no gene match: 5. Germline V gene data show CDR1 as MNHNY and CDR2 as SVGAGI (reference sequence). This CDR3 reads CASSLSGTSGQETQYF. DNA for the CDR3: TGTGCCAGCAGTTTATCCGGGACTAGCGGCCAAGAGACCCAGTACTTC.

The chain joins TRBV4-2 to TRBJ2-7, with 7 bases aligning to TRBD2. This CDR3 spans 12 amino acids. Per the germline V gene, CDR1 is LGHNA and CDR2 is YNFKEQ. J was trimmed by 3 bases and V by 5 bases; bases with no gene match: 1. CDR3 loop: CASSWGGYEQYF. The CDR3 DNA follows: TGTGCCAGCAGCTGGGGGGGCTACGAGCAGTACTTC.

This clone was picked up a small number of times. The V call is TRBV2, the J call TRBJ2-5; either TRBD1 or TRBD2 may fit D (5 bases each). V was cut by 5 bases and J by 5 bases, with 15 bases left in between. Germline V gene sequence: CDR1 SNHLY, CDR2 FYNNEI. There are 14 residues in the CDR3. The CDR3 DNA is TGTGCCAGCAGTACCGGGACCGCTTGGGAGACCCAGTACTTC. Its translation is CASSTGTAWETQYF.

The rearrangement links TRBV7-6 to TRBJ2-3; maybe TRBD2 (6 bases). The V and J ends lost 1 base and 11 bases respectively, with 10 bases between them. CDR3 size: 12 residues. Looked up from germline, CDR1 is SGHVS and CDR2 is FNYEAQ. CDR3 sequence: CASSLEGDLQYF. The CDR3 bases are TGTGCCAGCAGCTTAGAAGGGGACTTGCAGTATTTT. Full variable domain (missing parts from reference TRBV7-6 and TRBJ2-3): GAGVSQSPRYKVTKRGQDVALRCDPISGHVSLYWYRQALGQGPEFLTYFNYEAQQDKSGLPNDRFSAERPEGSISTLTIQRTEQRDSAMYRCASSLEGDLQYFGPGTRLTVL.

The chain combines TRBV7-8 with TRBJ2-5; TRBD2 agrees at 11 bases. With V trimmed by 4 bases and J by 5 bases, 15 bases remained unmatched. The germline CDR1 and CDR2 sequences are SGHVS and FQNEAQ. This CDR3 is built from 18 residues. CDR3 protein: CASSSLAGGPRVGETQYF. The CDR3 nucleotides are TGTGCCAGCAGCTCCCTAGCGGGAGGTCCTCGGGTGGGGGAGACCCAGTACTTC.